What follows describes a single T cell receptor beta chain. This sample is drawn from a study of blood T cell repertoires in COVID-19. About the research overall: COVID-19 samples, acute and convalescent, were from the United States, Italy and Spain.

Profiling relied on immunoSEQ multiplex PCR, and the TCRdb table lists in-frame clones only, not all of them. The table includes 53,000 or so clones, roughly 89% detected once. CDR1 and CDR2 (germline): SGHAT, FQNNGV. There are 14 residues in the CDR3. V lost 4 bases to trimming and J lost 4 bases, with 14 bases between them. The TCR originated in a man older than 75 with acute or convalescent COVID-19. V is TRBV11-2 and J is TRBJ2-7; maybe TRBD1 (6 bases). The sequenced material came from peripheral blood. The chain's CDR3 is CASSSLGHLYEQYF. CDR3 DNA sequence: TGTGCCAGCAGCTCCCTGGGACACCTTTACGAGCAGTACTTC.